This T cell receptor (beta chain) originates from a study of cytomegalovirus exposure and HLA in healthy donors. Study-wide findings and caveats: Later on, an analysis tied approximately 17,000 TCR beta sequences to HLA alleles at 0.05 false discovery rate. Reportedly, TCR beta sequences accurately predicted HLA-A and HLA-B alleles in most subjects. Some public TCRs appeared in many individuals, while most sequences were rare.

The CDR3 has 16 amino acids. V lost 0 bases, J lost 3 bases, and 5 bases stayed unmatched. From germline, CDR1 is SGHRS and CDR2 YFSETQ. Primers included in the PCR were 60 Vbeta and 13 Jbeta primers. Data came from immunoSEQ multiplex PCR; TCRdb stores just in-frame clones and leaves some out. The sample consists of approximately 180,000 clones, about three quarters of them appearing once. On this clone: As yet, its antigen is unknown.

Specimen: PBMCs. V and J are TRBV5-1 and TRBJ2-7; 11 bases fit TRBD2. The sequence was obtained from a woman between 35 and 50 years old in good health and CMV-seronegative. In DNA form, the CDR3 reads TGCGCCAGCAGCTTGGCCCTAGCGGGAGGAAGCTACGAGCAGTACTTC. It is translated as CASSLALAGGSYEQYF. The whole variable domain, filled in from reference TRBV5-1 and TRBJ2-7, reads KAGVTQTPRYLIKTRGQQVTLSCSPISGHRSVSWYQQTPGQGLQFLFEYFSETQRNKGNFPGRFSGRQFSNSRSEMNVSTLELGDSALYLCASSLALAGGSYEQYFGPGTRLTVT.